This T cell receptor (beta chain) was identified in a study of T cells in Graves' hyperthyroidism and ophthalmopathy. About the study: Upon initial diagnosis and before any treatment, peripheral blood was collected. Whole-study results and caveats: Among clonotypes expanded in thyroid above 0.001, most were also found in blood.

This sample holds PBMCs from less than 11 ml fresh peripheral blood. Amplification targeted TCR beta CDR3 regions from RNA transcripts. RT-PCR in the first round (using the HTBI primer set) targeted the TCR CDR3. TCRdb processed the multiplex PCR reads anew with MiXCR; each CDR3 protein has one entry. The sample records hundreds of thousands of distinct CDR3 sequences, about 20% being singletons. The CDR3 runs 12 residues. The V end was cut by 5 bases, the J end by 5 bases, with 9 bases between. This clonotype was observed a handful of times. Its specificity is unknown. The sequencing input was blood. The clonotype originates from a man aged 30 to 45 with Graves' ophthalmopathy. The rearrangement links TRBV12-3 or TRBV12-4 to TRBJ1-1; D is ambiguous. CDR3 sequence reads: CASSERRTEAFF. The DNA of the CDR3 is TGTGCCAGCAGTGAACGGAGGACTGAAGCTTTCTTT.